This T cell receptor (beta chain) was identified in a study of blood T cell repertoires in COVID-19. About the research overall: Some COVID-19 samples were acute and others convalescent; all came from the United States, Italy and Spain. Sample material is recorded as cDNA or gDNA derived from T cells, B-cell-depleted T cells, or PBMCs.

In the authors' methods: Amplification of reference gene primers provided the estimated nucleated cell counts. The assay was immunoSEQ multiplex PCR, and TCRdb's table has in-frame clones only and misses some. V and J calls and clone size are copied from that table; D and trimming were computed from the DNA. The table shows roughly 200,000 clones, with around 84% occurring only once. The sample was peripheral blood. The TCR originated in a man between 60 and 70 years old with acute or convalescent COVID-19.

CDR3 in amino acids: CASSSHSGGTFGEQYF. CDR3 DNA: TGTGCCAGCAGCTCTCATTCGGGCGGGACGTTCGGCGAGCAGTACTTC. The chain recombines TRBV7-2 with TRBJ2-7; D might be TRBD2 (6 bases). The germline gives CDR1 SGHTA, CDR2 FQGNSA. V was cut by 4 bases and J by 6 bases, with 22 bases left in between. This CDR3 has 16 amino acids.